Presented here are 18 T cell receptor beta chains from one specimen sequenced in a study of blood T cells in healthy people across ages. Alongside a J-beta primer mix, a sample-barcoded 5' primer served in a second PCR lasting about 7 to 11 cycles. TCRdb independently ran MiXCR on the 5' RACE reads; one entry per CDR3 protein. Among 850,000 to 1,000,000 distinct CDR3 sequences listed, 45% to 60% were seen once. The sequencing sample was made of blood. The receptors come from a woman between 55 and 75 years old in good health.

V and J are TRBV7-9 and TRBJ1-4; no clear D. The CDR3 covers 15 residues. In germline, CDR1 is SEHNR, CDR2 FQNEAQ (reference sequence). V lost 1 base and J 3 bases, leaving 9 bases between the germline ends. The CDR3 spells CASSLVGSPNEKLFF. DNA of the CDR3: TGTGCCAGCAGCTTAGTGGGCAGCCCTAATGAAAAACTGTTTTTT.

This sequence joins TRBV29-1 and TRBJ2-1, with 10 positions matching TRBD2. The J segment lost 2 bases and the V segment lost 7 bases, leaving 5 bases of the junction unmatched. Germline-derived CDR1 and CDR2 are SQVTM and ANQGSEA. The CDR3 extends over 14 amino acids. CDR3 sequence reads: CSALAGGPYNEQFF. The CDR3 DNA reads as TGCAGCGCATTAGCGGGAGGTCCCTACAATGAGCAGTTCTTC.

This sequence joins TRBV20-1 and TRBJ2-2; D unresolved. Germline values: CDR1 DFQATT, CDR2 SNEGSKA (reference sequence). V was trimmed by 4 bases and J by 6 bases, leaving 9 bases between them. The CDR3 is 12 amino acids. CDR3 sequence reads: CSAKPWAGELFF. CDR3 DNA sequence: TGCAGTGCTAAGCCTTGGGCCGGGGAGCTGTTTTTT.

The chain employs TRBV28 and TRBJ2-7; D unresolved. Germline CDR1 is MDHEN and CDR2 is SYDVKM. Trimming stripped 6 bases from V and 2 bases from J, with 17 bases between. The CDR3 is 15 amino acids. This CDR3 reads CASRNSDDRPYEQYF. In nucleotides, the CDR3 is TGTGCCAGCAGAAATTCCGACGACCGACCCTACGAGCAGTACTTC.

This clonotype appeared a few times. The V call is TRBV28, the J call TRBJ2-1, with D possibly being TRBD2 (6 bases). CDR1 and CDR2 (germline): MDHEN, SYDVKM. The ends were cut back, 6 bases at V and 12 bases at J, with 9 bases in the middle. This CDR3 comprises 10 residues. The CDR3 protein is CASSRLVQFF. The CDR3 nucleotides are TGTGCCAGCAGCAGACTAGTGCAGTTCTTC.

The chain employs TRBV20-1 and TRBJ2-1; the match to TRBD2 covers 7 bases. Trimming removed 3 bases from V and 5 bases from J; junction bases left unmatched: 22. Looked up from germline, CDR1 is DFQATT and CDR2 is SNEGSKA (reference sequence). The length of the CDR3 is 19 residues. The CDR3 protein is CSARPEVGGGPIWDNEQFF. The CDR3 DNA reads as TGCAGTGCTAGGCCAGAAGTCGGGGGAGGGCCGATTTGGGACAATGAGCAGTTCTTC.

The J gene is TRBJ2-7, the V gene TRBV20-1; D unresolved. The CDR3 consists of 13 residues. The germline CDR1 and CDR2 sequences are DFQATT and SNEGSKA (reference sequence). The V and J ends lost 6 bases and 4 bases respectively, with 16 bases between them. CDR3 region: CSADPSTGYEQYF. CDR3 sequence (DNA): TGCAGTGCCGATCCCTCGACTGGATACGAGCAGTACTTC.

The V and J genes are TRBV20-1 and TRBJ2-5; 10 bases agree with TRBD2. Germline V gene lookup returns CDR1 DFQATT and CDR2 SNEGSKA (reference sequence). This CDR3 has 15 residues. Unmatched junction bases numbered 6, after V lost 0 bases and J lost 5 bases. The CDR3 is CSARESSGRQETQYF. The CDR3, as DNA: TGCAGTGCTAGAGAGTCTAGCGGGAGACAGGAGACCCAGTACTTC.

The J gene is TRBJ2-1, the V gene TRBV4-1, with no clear D. This CDR3 is built from 16 residues. The V gene lost 1 base and the J gene lost 8 bases, with 18 bases spanning the gap. Looked up from germline, CDR1 is MGHRA and CDR2 is YSYEKL. The CDR3 coding sequence is TGCGCCAGCAGCCAAGGTACGGCTAGTGCTAGGGATGAGCAGTTCTTC. This translates into CASSQGTASARDEQFF.

The rearrangement joins TRBV5-1 to TRBJ2-5; 8 bases map to TRBD1. The CDR3 loop spans 14 amino acids. The germline V gene has CDR1 SGHRS and CDR2 YFSETQ. With V trimmed by 4 bases and J by 1 base, 3 bases remained unmatched. CDR3 amino acids: CASSTGTGQETQYF. The CDR3, as DNA: TGCGCCAGCAGCACCGGGACAGGCCAAGAGACCCAGTACTTC.

The V gene is TRBV29-1, the J gene TRBJ2-3; TRBD2 is a possible D gene (6 bases). This CDR3 has 13 residues. V lost 5 bases to trimming and J lost 2 bases, with 11 bases between them. Germline assignment: CDR1 SQVTM and CDR2 ANQGSEA. In nucleotides, the CDR3 is TGCAGCGTTAAGTGGGACTTCACAGATACGCAGTATTTT. Its protein product is CSVKWDFTDTQYF.

This clonotype was seen only a few times. The genes are TRBV15 and TRBJ2-1, with 11 bases lining up with TRBD2. Trimming removed 7 bases from V and 3 bases from J; junction bases left unmatched: 5. Germline V CDR1 and CDR2: LNHNV, YYDKDF (reference sequence). The CDR3 contains 15 residues. CDR3 in DNA: TGTGCCACCATTAGCGGGAGGGGGTTCTACAATGAGCAGTTCTTC. This gives the protein CATISGRGFYNEQFF.

This sequence joins TRBV20-1 and TRBJ1-6; no reliable D call. Per germline, CDR1 DFQATT and CDR2 SNEGSKA (reference sequence). The CDR3 totals 17 residues. With 1 base removed from V and 3 bases from J, the gap between germline ends came to 16 bases. The CDR3 DNA reads as TGCAGTGCTAGAGGATTTACGGAGGCGGGCTATAATTCACCCCTCCACTTT. Its protein is CSARGFTEAGYNSPLHF.

This chain connects TRBV5-5 to TRBJ2-7; D possibly corresponds to TRBD1 (6 bases). The V and J ends lost 4 bases and 2 bases respectively, with 13 bases between them. This CDR3 has 14 residues. From germline, CDR1 is SGHKS and CDR2 YYEKEE (reference sequence). The CDR3 bases are TGTGCCAGCAGCGACGACAGGCGCACCTACGAGCAGTACTTC. Protein: CASSDDRRTYEQYF.

This clonotype was recorded once. Here the CDR3 DNA reads TGCAGCGTGAAAGGACAGGTGAGCACCGGGGAGCTGTTTTTT. Protein sequence: CSVKGQVSTGELFF. V is TRBV29-1 and J is TRBJ2-2; TRBD1 matches 7 bases. Germline CDR1 reads SQVTM; CDR2 reads ANQGSEA. V was clipped by 6 bases and J by 4 bases; unmatched bases: 8. This CDR3 is built from 14 residues.

The genes are TRBV7-2 and TRBJ2-7; possible D gene TRBD1, 6 bases. The CDR3 consists of 13 residues. From germline, CDR1 is SGHTA and CDR2 FQGNSA. V lost 3 bases and J 3 bases, leaving 9 bases between the germline ends. For the CDR3, the DNA is TGTGCCAGCAGCTTTCACAGGGTCTACGAGCAGTACTTC. It encodes CASSFHRVYEQYF.

This clonotype turned up a few times. The chain combines TRBV28 with TRBJ2-7; TRBD2 aligns across 9 bases. CDR1 and CDR2 (germline): MDHEN, SYDVKM. The junction had 5 bases not matched to a gene; V was cut back by 3 bases and J by 5 bases. CDR3 size: 14 residues. The CDR3 is CASSFVAGVDEQYF. The CDR3, as DNA: TGTGCCAGCAGTTTCGTAGCGGGAGTTGACGAGCAGTACTTC. Supplemented by reference TRBV28 and TRBJ2-7, the full variable domain reads DVKVTQSSRYLVKRTGEKVFLECVQDMDHENMFWYRQDPGLGLRLIYFSYDVKMKEKGDIPEGYSVSREKKERFSLILESASTNQTSMYLCASSFVAGVDEQYFGPGTRLTVT.

This chain uses TRBV25-1 with TRBJ2-7; D is undetermined. V lost 1 base, J lost 8 bases, and 12 bases lay in between. This CDR3 is 13 amino acids long. Germline CDR1 and CDR2: MGHDK and SYGVNS. The DNA of the CDR3 is TGTGCCAGCAGTGAATTCAGGTCCGGACAGCAGTACTTC. Its translation is CASSEFRSGQQYF.